Listed below are T cell receptor beta chains from one sample, sequenced in a study of PD-1 blockade in mismatch repair-deficient tumors. Sequencing used immunoSEQ multiplex PCR; TCRdb keeps in-frame clones, though not all of them. The sample records about 16,000 clones, 80% to 85% being singletons. The specimen comprised PBMCs, sampled before pembrolizumab treatment. The receptors derive from an adult with mismatch repair-deficient cancer. CDR3s include the opening cysteine and the closing phenylalanine or tryptophan. The D gene is left open where the match is weak. Some rows have no size entry. The others give once, few or many, or a class for an expanded clone.

>TRBV6-1|TRBD2|medium-sized|TRBJ2-1
CASSELAGSYNEQFF
TGTGCCAGCAGTGAACTAGCGGGCTCCTACAATGAGCAGTTCTTC
>TRBV7-9|TRBD2|NA|TRBJ2-5
CASSRHGLAGASETQYF
TGTGCCAGCAGCCGCCACGGGCTAGCGGGAGCCTCAGAGACCCAGTACTTC
>TRBV7-2|TRBD2|NA|TRBJ2-5
CASSWFGLAGVGETQYF
TGTGCCAGCAGCTGGTTCGGACTAGCGGGAGTGGGAGAGACCCAGTACTTC
>TRBV19|NA|NA|TRBJ2-2
CASSRLGAELFF
TGTGCCAGTAGCCGACTCGGCGCGGAGCTGTTTTTT
>TRBV19|NA|once|TRBJ2-3
CASSIGRVASTDTQYF
TGTGCCAGTAGTATAGGGAGGGTAGCTAGCACAGATACGCAGTATTTT
>TRBV6-6|NA|NA|TRBJ2-2
CASLQGRAGELFF
TGTGCCAGCCTCCAGGGGAGGGCCGGGGAGCTGTTTTTT
>TRBV5-5|TRBD1|NA|TRBJ2-7
CASSLLVSRTGVYEQYF
TGTGCCAGCAGCTTGTTGGTTAGCCGGACAGGTGTCTACGAGCAGTACTTC
>TRBV5-6|NA|NA|TRBJ1-5
CASSLGPGLQPQHF
TGTGCCAGCAGCTTGGGACCCGGTCTTCAGCCCCAGCATTTT
>TRBV5-8|NA|NA|TRBJ1-1
CASSFPGMVGYTEAFF
TGTGCCAGCAGCTTCCCAGGGATGGTTGGGTACACTGAAGCTTTCTTT
>TRBV28|NA|NA|TRBJ2-3
CASSPSGLGAGTDTQYF
TGTGCCAGCAGTCCCTCAGGGCTGGGAGCCGGCACAGATACGCAGTATTTT
>TRBV7-2|TRBD2|NA|TRBJ2-1
CASSPTAGGYEQFF
TGTGCCAGCAGCCCCACAGCGGGAGGATATGAGCAGTTCTTC
>TRBV7-8|NA|NA|TRBJ2-3
CASSLAGVDTQYF
TGTGCCAGCAGCTTAGCGGGAGTCGATACGCAGTATTTT
>TRBV5-4|NA|few|TRBJ1-2
CASSQKSAVSGYTF
TGTGCCAGCAGTCAAAAATCAGCGGTCTCTGGCTACACCTTC
>TRBV7-6|NA|NA|TRBJ1-1
CASSNLGLGGAFF
TGTGCCAGCAGCAACCTAGGTCTCGGGGGCGCTTTCTTT
>TRBV10-3|NA|NA|TRBJ2-3
CATLGLSPTDTQYF
TGTGCCACCCTGGGACTTAGCCCCACAGATACGCAGTATTTT
>TRBV6-1|NA|NA|TRBJ2-3
CASKQDLGTDTQYF
TGTGCCAGCAAACAGGATTTGGGCACAGATACGCAGTATTTT
>TRBV30|NA|NA|TRBJ2-5
CAWGGASDQETQYF
TGTGCCTGGGGTGGGGCTAGCGATCAAGAGACCCAGTACTTC
>TRBV4-3|TRBD2|NA|TRBJ2-3
CASSQEASGITDTQYF
TGCGCCAGCAGCCAAGAAGCTAGCGGAATTACAGATACGCAGTATTTT
>TRBV14|NA|NA|TRBJ2-7
CASSQDRGWGYEQYF
TGTGCCAGCAGCCAAGATAGGGGTTGGGGCTACGAGCAGTACTTC
>TRBV6-5|NA|NA|TRBJ2-6
CASGDNTNVLTF
TGTGCCAGCGGGGACAACACCAACGTCCTGACTTTC
>TRBV9|TRBD1|NA|TRBJ1-2
CASSETGLDGYTF
TGTGCCAGCAGCGAGACAGGGCTTGATGGCTACACCTTC
>TRBV27|NA|NA|TRBJ2-1
CASSDPGQEQFF
TGTGCCAGCAGTGACCCTGGACAGGAGCAGTTCTTC
>TRBV10-3|TRBD1|NA|TRBJ2-3
CAISEGQGHTDTQYF
TGTGCCATCAGTGAGGGACAGGGGCACACAGATACGCAGTATTTT
>TRBV4-1|NA|NA|TRBJ2-3
CASSQDLAVTDTQYF
TGCGCCAGCAGCCAAGATCTCGCGGTCACAGATACGCAGTATTTT
>TRBV5-6|NA|NA|TRBJ1-3
CASSLGFTSGNTIYF
TGTGCCAGCAGCTTGGGGTTCACCTCTGGAAACACCATATATTTT
>TRBV28|TRBD1|NA|TRBJ2-7
CASSLTTGVTYEQYF
TGTGCCAGCAGTCTCACGACAGGGGTGACTTACGAGCAGTACTTC
>TRBV7-9|TRBD1|once|TRBJ2-7
CASSLARDRGREQYF
TGTGCCAGCAGCTTAGCACGGGACAGGGGGCGGGAGCAGTACTTC
>TRBV25-1|NA|NA|TRBJ2-2
CASSDRDTGELFF
TGTGCCAGCAGTGACAGGGACACCGGGGAGCTGTTTTTT
>TRBV19|TRBD1|once|TRBJ2-7
CASSPGTGVYEQYF
TGTGCCAGTAGTCCCGGGACAGGCGTCTACGAGCAGTACTTC
>TRBV7-9|NA|NA|TRBJ2-3
CASSSPGSTDTQYF
TGTGCCAGCAGCTCCCCGGGGAGCACAGATACGCAGTATTTT
>TRBV5-1|TRBD2|NA|TRBJ2-1
CASSLTGGPNEQFF
TGCGCCAGCAGCTTGACGGGAGGGCCCAATGAGCAGTTCTTC
>TRBV6-6|NA|NA|TRBJ1-1
CASRRSRGSGTEAFF
TGTGCCAGCAGAAGGAGTCGGGGCTCAGGCACTGAAGCTTTCTTT
>TRBV6-4|NA|few|TRBJ2-3
CASSDRGTDTQYF
TGTGCCAGCAGTGACAGGGGCACAGATACGCAGTATTTT
>TRBV11-2|TRBD2|NA|TRBJ2-1
CASSLTSGGANEQFF
TGTGCCAGCAGCCTCACTAGCGGGGGGGCCAATGAGCAGTTCTTC
>TRBV5-1|NA|NA|TRBJ1-5
CASSLGHGNQPQHF
TGCGCCAGCAGCTTGGGCCACGGCAATCAGCCCCAGCATTTT
>TRBV19|TRBD1|NA|TRBJ2-3
CASSPDRGDTDTQYF
TGTGCCAGTAGTCCGGACAGGGGTGACACAGATACGCAGTATTTT
>TRBV11-2|TRBD1|NA|TRBJ2-4
CASSPRQGKGKNIQYF
TGTGCCAGCAGCCCGAGACAGGGGAAGGGCAAAAACATTCAGTACTTC
>TRBV6-1|TRBD2|few|TRBJ2-7
CASSEVPGASGSRYEQYF
TGTGCCAGCAGTGAGGTCCCGGGGGCTAGCGGGAGTAGGTACGAGCAGTACTTC
>TRBV7-6|NA|NA|TRBJ2-7
CASSLGDRTYF
TGTGCCAGCAGCTTAGGCGACAGAACGTACTTC
>TRBV7-2|TRBD1|NA|TRBJ2-3
CASSFRTGSTDTQYF
TGTGCCAGCAGCTTTAGGACAGGGAGCACAGATACGCAGTATTTT
>TRBV29-1|NA|NA|TRBJ2-2
CSVGGATGELFF
TGCAGCGTTGGGGGGGCCACCGGGGAGCTGTTTTTT
>TRBV28|TRBD2|NA|TRBJ2-3
CASSRVPGLAGVDTQYF
TGTGCCAGCAGCCGCGTCCCGGGACTAGCGGGAGTGGATACGCAGTATTTT
>TRBV4-3|TRBD2|NA|TRBJ2-7
CASSLHSGGTYEQYF
TGCGCCAGCAGCCTTCATAGCGGGGGTACCTACGAGCAGTACTTC
>TRBV15|NA|NA|TRBJ1-5
CATSMRTGVSNQPQHF
TGTGCCACCAGCATGCGAACTGGGGTCAGCAATCAGCCCCAGCATTTT
>TRBV19|NA|NA|TRBJ2-1
CASSISRGLTYNEQFF
TGTGCCAGTAGTATATCCCGGGGGCTTACCTACAATGAGCAGTTCTTC
>TRBV11-2|TRBD2|NA|TRBJ2-5
CASSLGSGGQETQYF
TGTGCCAGCAGCTTAGGTTCGGGAGGCCAAGAGACCCAGTACTTC
>TRBV7-2|NA|NA|TRBJ2-1
CASSLLSGYNEQFF
TGTGCCAGCAGCTTATTAAGCGGCTACAATGAGCAGTTCTTC
>TRBV18|TRBD2|NA|TRBJ2-2
CASSPPGLADTGELFF
TGTGCCAGCTCACCACCGGGACTAGCGGACACCGGGGAGCTGTTTTTT